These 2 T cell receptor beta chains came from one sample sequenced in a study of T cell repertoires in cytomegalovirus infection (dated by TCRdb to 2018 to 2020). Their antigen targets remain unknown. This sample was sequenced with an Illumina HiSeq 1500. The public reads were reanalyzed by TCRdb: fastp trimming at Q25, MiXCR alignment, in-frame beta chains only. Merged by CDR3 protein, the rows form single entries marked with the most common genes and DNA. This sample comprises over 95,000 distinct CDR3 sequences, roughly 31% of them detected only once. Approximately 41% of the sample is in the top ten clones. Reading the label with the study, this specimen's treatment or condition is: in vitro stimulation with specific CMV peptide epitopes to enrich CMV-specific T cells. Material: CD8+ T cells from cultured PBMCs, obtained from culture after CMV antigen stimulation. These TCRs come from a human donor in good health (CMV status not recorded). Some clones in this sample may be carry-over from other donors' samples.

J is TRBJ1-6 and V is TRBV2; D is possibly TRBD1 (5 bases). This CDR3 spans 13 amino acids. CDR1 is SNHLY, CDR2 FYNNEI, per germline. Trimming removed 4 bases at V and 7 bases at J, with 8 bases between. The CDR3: CASSGDGNSPLHF. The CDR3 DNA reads TGTGCCAGCAGTGGGGACGGAAATTCACCCCTCCACTTT.

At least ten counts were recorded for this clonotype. CDR3 bases: TGTGCCAGCAGTGAGGAGGGTGGGGGGCGAGGGGAAGCTTTCTTT. Translated: CASSEEGGGRGEAFF. The rearrangement joins TRBV6-1 to TRBJ1-1; a possible D gene is TRBD1 (6 bases). The CDR3 runs to 15 residues. Deletions cut 3 bases from V and 8 bases from J, with 19 bases between. Germline values: CDR1 MNHNS, CDR2 SASEGT.